These T cell receptor beta chains were read from a single sample in a study of IL-17A CD8 T cells in psoriatic arthritis synovium. TCRdb's table, derived via immunoSEQ multiplex PCR, lists solely in-frame clones and lacks some. The sample includes about 2,200 clones, about 70% of them seen just once. The sequencing input was IFN-gamma+ CD8+ T cells from synovial fluid. The receptors come from a human donor with psoriatic arthritis. Both conserved end residues are part of each CDR3. A D gene is named only where the DNA matches it firmly. Clone size is stated in some rows and not others, as once, few, many or a class when expanded.

>TRBD2|TRBJ2-1|once|TRBV7-2
TGTGCCAGCAGCCATTCCTTAGCGGGGGGATGGTTCTTC
CASSHSLAGGWFF
>TRBD2|TRBJ2-1|NA|TRBV5-4
TGTGCCAGCAGCTACTGGGGGGAGGGCTACAATGAGCAGTTCTTC
CASSYWGEGYNEQFF
>NA|TRBJ2-1|NA|TRBV4-1
TGCGCCAGCAGCCAAAACCGACAGAGCTCCTACAATGAGCAGTTCTTC
CASSQNRQSSYNEQFF
>TRBD1|TRBJ1-2|NA|TRBV29-1
TGCAGCGTTGATAAGAGAGTCGTCGGGACAGGGTACGGCTACACCTTC
CSVDKRVVGTGYGYTF
>NA|TRBJ1-1|NA|TRBV9
TGTGCCAGCAGCGTAGCAGTCCGGGAGGGTTTGAACACTGAAGCTTTCTTT
CASSVAVREGLNTEAFF
>TRBD2|TRBJ2-4|NA|TRBV13
TGTGCCAGCAGCCTCGTCAGCGGGGGGGTAGCCAAAAACATTCAGTACTTC
CASSLVSGGVAKNIQYF
>NA|TRBJ1-2|NA|TRBV9
TGTGCCAGCAGCGCGGGGACGGGACCGAACTATGGCTACACCTTC
CASSAGTGPNYGYTF
>NA|TRBJ1-1|NA|TRBV19
TGTGCCAGTAGTGATTCAGGGGTTCGGACTGAAGCTTTCTTT
CASSDSGVRTEAFF
>TRBD1|TRBJ1-2|NA|TRBV5-4
TGTGCCAGCACCCTAGGTACAGGGGCCAGTGGCTACACCTTC
CASTLGTGASGYTF
>TRBD1|TRBJ1-5|large|TRBV2
TGTGCCAGCAGTGAAAGGCAGGGGGCACAGCCCCAGCATTTT
CASSERQGAQPQHF
>TRBD1|TRBJ1-2|few|TRBV6-4
TGTGCCAGCAGTGACACCCCCCAAGGGGGCTTTGCTGGCTACACCTTC
CASSDTPQGGFAGYTF
>NA|TRBJ1-4|NA|TRBV2
TGTGCCAGCAGTACCATTGCAACTAATGAAAAACTGTTTTTT
CASSTIATNEKLFF
>NA|TRBJ2-5|NA|TRBV5-3
TGTGCCAGAAAGTCATTCGGGGAGACCCAGTACTTC
CARKSFGETQYF
>TRBD1|TRBJ2-2|NA|TRBV19
TGTGCCAGTCTTAGGGACAGGGGCACCGGGGAGCTGTTTTTT
CASLRDRGTGELFF
>TRBD1|TRBJ2-7|NA|TRBV18
TGTGCCAGCTCACTACGGGGACAGGGGTTCTCCTACGAGCAGTACTTC
CASSLRGQGFSYEQYF
>NA|TRBJ2-5|NA|TRBV7-9
TGTGCCAGCACCCCGGGACAACGAGAGACCCAGTACTTC
CASTPGQRETQYF
>NA|TRBJ2-3|once|TRBV4-1
TGCGCCAGCAGCCTGTCCACGGGGGTTCTCACAGATACGCAGTATTTT
CASSLSTGVLTDTQYF
>NA|TRBJ2-5|NA|TRBV4-1
TGCGCCAGCAGCCCCCGGGACAACCCCCAAGAGACCCAGTACTTC
CASSPRDNPQETQYF
>NA|TRBJ1-1|NA|TRBV7-8
TGTGCCAGCAGCTCCCCCGGGACACCCATGAACACTGAAGCTTTCTTT
CASSSPGTPMNTEAFF
>TRBD2|TRBJ2-3|NA|TRBV9
TGTGCCAGCAGCGAAGACGGGGGGAGCACAGATACGCAGTATTTT
CASSEDGGSTDTQYF
>NA|TRBJ2-7|NA|TRBV10-2
TGCGCCAGCAGTCCCAAGACAGGGAGGGCCCCCTACGAGCAGTACTTC
CASSPKTGRAPYEQYF
>TRBD2|TRBJ2-1|NA|TRBV5-4
TGTGCCAGCACCTCCGGGACTAGGGAGTACAATGAGCAGTTCTTC
CASTSGTREYNEQFF
>TRBD1|TRBJ1-3|NA|TRBV6-6
TGTGCCAGCAGTCGACAGGGAACCGGAAACACCATATATTTT
CASSRQGTGNTIYF
>NA|TRBJ2-7|few|TRBV6-6
TGTGCCAGCAGTAGCGGCTCCTACGAGCAGTACTTC
CASSSGSYEQYF
>NA|TRBJ1-3|NA|TRBV9
TGTGCCAGCAGCGCAGGAGCCGGGCCACCCGGCCCCGGAAACACCATATATTTT
CASSAGAGPPGPGNTIYF
>TRBD1|TRBJ1-2|NA|TRBV9
TGTGCCAGCAGCGAAAGGGGGCCCGGCTATGGCTACACCTTC
CASSERGPGYGYTF
>NA|TRBJ1-1|NA|TRBV4-2
TGTGCCAGCAGCCAACAACACCCCGGGAACACTGAAGCTTTCTTT
CASSQQHPGNTEAFF
>TRBD1|TRBJ2-2|few|TRBV19
TGTGCCAGTCTACAGGGGGCTGGGGAGCTGTTTTTT
CASLQGAGELFF
>NA|TRBJ2-3|NA|TRBV15
TGTGCCACCAGCAGCCGACTAACAGATACGCAGTATTTT
CATSSRLTDTQYF
>NA|TRBJ2-5|few|TRBV5-1
TGCGCCAGCAGCTCGCCAACTTACGGTTACCAAGAGACCCAGTACTTC
CASSSPTYGYQETQYF
>NA|TRBJ1-5|few|TRBV2
TGTGCCAGCACCCAAGGGAGGTTTAGCAATCAGCCCCAGCATTTT
CASTQGRFSNQPQHF
>NA|TRBJ1-2|few|TRBV4-1
TGCGCCAGCAGCCAAGAGCGGGGGGCCAATGGCTACACCTTC
CASSQERGANGYTF
>NA|TRBJ2-1|NA|TRBV27
TGTGCCAGCAGTTTGGGGTCCGGGACACACAATGAGCAGTTCTTC
CASSLGSGTHNEQFF
>TRBD1|TRBJ1-2|NA|TRBV6-5
TGTGCCAGCAGTTTACCGGGACAGGGAAATGGCTACACCTTC
CASSLPGQGNGYTF
>NA|TRBJ2-1|few|TRBV29-1
TGCAGCGTTGAAAGACAGCTCAATGAGCAGTTCTTC
CSVERQLNEQFF
>NA|TRBJ1-3|NA|TRBV2
TGTGCCAGCAGTGACGGAGACACCATATATTTT
CASSDGDTIYF
>NA|TRBJ1-2|NA|TRBV5-8
TGTGCCAGCAGCCTCGGACAGACTGGGGGCTACACCTTC
CASSLGQTGGYTF
>NA|TRBJ1-4|NA|TRBV15
TGTGCCACCAGCAGCCCTCGCGAGGCAGGTGAAAAACTGTTTTTT
CATSSPREAGEKLFF
>NA|TRBJ1-1|NA|TRBV10-2
TGCGCCAGCAGGGGAACTACAGGCACTGAAGCTTTCTTT
CASRGTTGTEAFF
>NA|TRBJ1-2|NA|TRBV27
TGTGCCAGCAGCTCCGCCCCCCAGACGGATGGCTACACCTTC
CASSSAPQTDGYTF
>NA|TRBJ2-7|NA|TRBV13
TGTGCCAGCAGCTTAGAGGCGGCCTACGAGCAGTACTTC
CASSLEAAYEQYF
>TRBD1|TRBJ1-2|NA|TRBV7-9
TGTGCCAGCAGCTCACAGGGGAACCATGGCTACACCTTC
CASSSQGNHGYTF
>TRBD2|TRBJ2-3|NA|TRBV5-6
TGTGCCAGCAGCTTGGTCAGCGGGGGGCTTGATACGCAGTATTTT
CASSLVSGGLDTQYF
>NA|TRBJ2-7|NA|TRBV11-3
TGTGCCAGCAGCTCAGACTACGAGCAGTACTTC
CASSSDYEQYF
>NA|TRBJ2-5|large|TRBV6-5
TGTGCCAGTATCGGAGACCAAGAGACCCAGTACTTC
CASIGDQETQYF